This T cell receptor (beta chain) was sequenced in a study of control samples from healthy donors and cancer patients. Clones were read by immunoSEQ multiplex PCR, and TCRdb kept only the in-frame ones, dropping some. The sample has 150,000 to 170,000 clones; about 94% are singletons. V was pared by 6 bases and J by 9 bases, with 12 bases of the junction left unmatched. The CDR3 is made up of 16 amino acids. Germline CDR1 is SNHLY and CDR2 is FYNNEI. This clone turned up a few times. The sequencing input was blood. This chain connects TRBV2 to TRBJ2-1; 12 bases line up with TRBD2. This TCR derives from a man aged 35 to 55 in good health. Here the CDR3 DNA reads TGTGCCAGCAGCGCCATCCCTAGCGGGGGGGCGATTGAGCAGTTCTTC. Encoded protein: CASSAIPSGGAIEQFF.